Presented here are 31 T cell receptor beta chains from one specimen sequenced in a study of cytomegalovirus exposure and HLA in healthy donors. Primers for the PCR totalled 60 Vbeta and 13 Jbeta. The table came from immunoSEQ multiplex PCR; TCRdb's copy has only in-frame clones and leaves some out. The sample includes some 60,000 clones, roughly four fifths of them seen just once. The sample comprised PBMCs. Receptors originate from a human donor in good health.

The V gene is TRBV2, the J gene TRBJ1-4; 7 bases match TRBD1. This CDR3 spans 14 amino acids. Germline lookup yields CDR1 SNHLY and CDR2 FYNNEI. The V and J ends lost 8 bases and 4 bases, in that order; junction bases with no gene match: 7. CDR3 amino acids: CASRQDRSNEKLFF. CDR3 nucleotide sequence: TGTGCCAGCCGGCAGGACAGGAGTAATGAAAAACTGTTTTTT.

This chain uses TRBV11-3 with TRBJ2-7; D perhaps matches TRBD2 (5 bases). Looked up from germline, CDR1 is SGHNT and CDR2 is YENEEA. CDR3 length: 13 amino acids. Trimming left V 5 bases short and J 7 bases short, with 15 bases between. In nucleotides, the CDR3 is TGTGCCAGCAGCCGGGATATTTCGGGAGAGCAGTACTTC. Translation gives CASSRDISGEQYF.

The chain has TRBV28 and TRBJ2-2; the match to TRBD1 covers 9 bases. V trimming: 10 bases; J trimming: 6 bases; junction bases outside the gene matches: 9. This CDR3 is built from 14 residues. Germline-derived CDR1 and CDR2 are MDHEN and SYDVKM. CDR3: CATKTGGLAGELFF. CDR3 sequence (DNA): TGTGCCACCAAGACAGGGGGTCTCGCCGGGGAGCTGTTTTTT.

The V gene is TRBV2, the J gene TRBJ2-5; tentatively, D is TRBD2 (5 bases). Germline CDR1 and CDR2: SNHLY and FYNNEI. CDR3 length: 14 residues. V dropped 2 bases and J dropped 5 bases, with 12 bases sitting between them. DNA for the CDR3: TGTGCCAGCAGTGAATTACTAGTTGGGGAGACCCAGTACTTC. Translating gives CASSELLVGETQYF.

V is TRBV28 and J is TRBJ2-3, with unresolved D. Germline V gene lookup returns CDR1 MDHEN and CDR2 SYDVKM. The length of the CDR3 is 14 residues. V lost 8 bases, J lost 5 bases, and 17 bases lay in between. In DNA, the CDR3 is TGTGCCAGCCTCGATACTACTCCAAGAGATACGCAGTATTTT. This encodes CASLDTTPRDTQYF.

V usage is TRBV10-3 and J usage is TRBJ2-4; possibly TRBD1 for D (5 bases). The CDR3 sequence is 16 residues long. CDR1 is ENHRY, CDR2 SYGVKD, per germline. Trimming left V 0 bases short and J 3 bases short, with 12 bases between. CDR3 loop: CAISESGPRSKNIQYF. The CDR3 coding sequence is TGTGCCATCAGTGAGTCGGGGCCTAGGAGCAAAAACATTCAGTACTTC.

V and J are TRBV7-8 and TRBJ2-5; D might be TRBD1 (6 bases). Looked up from germline, CDR1 is SGHVS and CDR2 is FQNEAQ. Trimming shortened V by 1 base and J by 3 bases, and 15 bases separated the two germline ends. The CDR3 sequence is 16 residues long. This chain's CDR3 is CASSLVSAGVEETQYF. The DNA of the CDR3 is TGTGCCAGCAGCTTAGTATCGGCAGGGGTGGAAGAGACCCAGTACTTC.

This chain uses TRBV4-1 with TRBJ2-1, with TRBD2 matching 8 bases. There are 18 residues in the CDR3. The germline gives CDR1 MGHRA, CDR2 YSYEKL. The J segment lost 0 bases and the V segment lost 3 bases, leaving 10 bases of the junction unmatched. For the CDR3, the DNA is TGCGCCAGCAGCCATATACGGCGGGGGGTTCGCTCCTACAATGAGCAGTTCTTC. Its translation: CASSHIRRGVRSYNEQFF.

This clone was seen just once. The chain links TRBV19 to TRBJ1-1; D is possibly TRBD1 (5 bases). CDR1 is LNHDA and CDR2 is SQIVND in the germline V gene (reference sequence). The CDR3 has 17 residues. V was pared by 3 bases and J by 3 bases, with 20 bases between. The CDR3 DNA sequence: TGTGCCAGTAGTATTAACCGTTGGGGCAAAACGCACACTGAAGCTTTCTTT. This codes for CASSINRWGKTHTEAFF.

The chain links TRBV10-3 to TRBJ1-5, with 8 bases that match TRBD1. Germline V gene sequence: CDR1 ENHRY, CDR2 SYGVKD. V lost 6 bases to trimming and J lost 3 bases; unmatched junction nucleotides: 1. The CDR3 length is 13 residues. In DNA, the CDR3 is TGTGCCATCAGACAGGGGGACAATCAGCCCCAGCATTTT. Amino acid sequence: CAIRQGDNQPQHF.

V is TRBV4-2 and J is TRBJ1-6, with 7 bases that match TRBD1. The trim removed 0 bases at V and 9 bases at J, leaving 20 bases unmatched. The V gene's germline CDR1 is LGHNA and CDR2 YNFKEQ. The CDR3 is 20 amino acids. CDR3 protein: CASSQDRGTVGPLPASPLHF. DNA for the CDR3: TGTGCCAGCAGCCAAGATCGGGGGACAGTAGGCCCTTTACCCGCTTCACCCCTCCACTTT.

The CDR3 here is CASREGGTGELFF. The CDR3 coding sequence is TGTGCCAGCCGTGAGGGTGGCACCGGGGAGCTGTTTTTT. V gene TRBV7-9 combines with J gene TRBJ2-2; perhaps TRBD2 as D (5 bases). The CDR3 is 13 residues long. Germline-derived CDR1 and CDR2 are SEHNR and FQNEAQ (reference sequence). Trimming took off 8 bases at V and 4 bases at J, with 11 bases between the two ends.

The chain couples TRBV19 to TRBJ2-1; 7 bases map to TRBD1. The ends lost 5 bases at V and 3 bases at J; junction bases unmatched: 7. Germline V lookup: CDR1 LNHDA, CDR2 SQIVND (reference sequence). The CDR3 is 15 amino acids. CDR3 bases: TGTGCCAGTAGTTCCGGGACAGCTCTCTACAATGAGCAGTTCTTC. The encoded protein is CASSSGTALYNEQFF.

V gene TRBV15 combines with J gene TRBJ2-2; 9 nucleotides agree with TRBD1. The trim removed 9 bases at V and 6 bases at J, leaving 8 bases unmatched. From germline, CDR1 is LNHNV and CDR2 YYDKDF (reference sequence). CDR3 length equals 14 residues. The CDR3 loop is CATTGGVRAGELFF. CDR3 in DNA: TGTGCCACAACAGGGGGCGTTCGTGCCGGGGAGCTGTTTTTT.

This clone appeared a single time. The chain links TRBV4-3 to TRBJ1-3; no reliable D call. The CDR3 contains 15 residues. V was clipped by 0 bases and J by 0 bases, with 6 bases between them. Germline CDR1 is LGHNA and CDR2 is YSLEER. The CDR3, as DNA: TGCGCCAGCAGCCAAGAGCCAGACTCTGGAAACACCATATATTTT. Translating gives CASSQEPDSGNTIYF.

This chain connects TRBV6-5 to TRBJ2-5; D may be TRBD1 (5 bases). CDR1 MNHEY and CDR2 SVGAGI come from the germline V gene. Trimming stripped 5 bases from V and 5 bases from J, with 9 bases between. The CDR3 loop spans 12 amino acids. The chain's CDR3 is CASSPGWETQYF. CDR3 coding DNA: TGTGCCAGCAGTCCAGGGTGGGAGACCCAGTACTTC.

CDR3 amino acids: CASSVVGGSFDTQYF. Written as DNA, the CDR3 is TGTGCCAGCAGCGTAGTCGGCGGGAGTTTTGATACGCAGTATTTT. The genes are TRBV9 and TRBJ2-3, with 7 bases that match TRBD2. Germline trimming cut 0 bases from V and 6 bases from J; bases unmatched to any gene: 7. The CDR3 consists of 15 residues. CDR1 is SGDLS, CDR2 YYNGEE, per germline.

The rearrangement links TRBV11-3 to TRBJ2-1; 10 bases line up with TRBD2. Germline V lookup: CDR1 SGHNT, CDR2 YENEEA. The CDR3 is 17 residues long. V was clipped by 0 bases and J by 5 bases; unmatched bases: 7. In DNA form, the CDR3 reads TGTGCCAGCAGCTTAGACGCCTGGACTAGCGGACACAATGAGCAGTTCTTC. It yields the protein CASSLDAWTSGHNEQFF.

There are a few counts of this clone. CDR3 in DNA: TGCGCCAGCAGCTTGGGTGCGGGGGCCGAGACCCAGTACTTC. It translates to CASSLGAGAETQYF. The V and J genes are TRBV5-1 and TRBJ2-5; TRBD2 might be the D (7 bases). This CDR3 region has 14 residues. Germline values: CDR1 SGHRS, CDR2 YFSETQ. V was cut by 0 bases and J by 5 bases, with 11 bases left in between.

In its sample, this clone was seen a few times. This chain connects TRBV6-5 to TRBJ1-1; tentatively, D is TRBD1 (5 bases). Germline V gene data show CDR1 as MNHEY and CDR2 as SVGAGI. The CDR3 contains 15 residues. Trimming removed 6 bases from V and 5 bases from J, with 19 bases in between. The CDR3 region is CASSYTREGRTEAFF. For the CDR3, the DNA is TGTGCCAGCAGCTACACCAGGGAGGGGCGGACTGAAGCTTTCTTT.

V and J are TRBV28 and TRBJ2-1, with a weak D call TRBD1 (6 bases). Trimming stripped 6 bases from V and 7 bases from J, with 13 bases between. The CDR3 is made up of 13 amino acids. Germline CDR1 is MDHEN and CDR2 is SYDVKM. CDR3 nucleotides: TGTGCCAGCAGCTCGAGAAGGGGGAATGAGCAGTTCTTC. This sequence encodes CASSSRRGNEQFF.

A word on this clone: The junction departs from germline at one end; a sequencing error may be responsible. Here the CDR3 DNA reads TGTGCCAGCAGTTTGCTGGACAGGGGATTCTACGGGCAGTACTTC. As protein: CASSLLDRGFYGQYF. The chain combines TRBV28 with TRBJ2-7; 9 nucleotides line up with TRBD1. The CDR3 extends over 15 amino acids. The germline V gene encodes CDR1 MDHEN and CDR2 SYDVKM.

V and J are TRBV5-1 and TRBJ2-2; the match to TRBD1 covers 8 bases. The CDR3 consists of 15 residues. V trimming: 3 bases; J trimming: 5 bases; junction bases outside the gene matches: 6. Germline CDR1 and CDR2: SGHRS and YFSETQ. Here the CDR3 DNA reads TGCGCCAGCAGCTCGCGGACAGGGTTGACCGGGGAGCTGTTTTTT. This gives the protein CASSSRTGLTGELFF. Full variable domain (outside the CDR3, taken from reference TRBV5-1 and TRBJ2-2): KAGVTQTPRYLIKTRGQQVTLSCSPISGHRSVSWYQQTPGQGLQFLFEYFSETQRNKGNFPGRFSGRQFSNSRSEMNVSTLELGDSALYLCASSSRTGLTGELFFGEGSRLTVL.

CDR3 coding DNA: TGTGCCAGCTCGGGACAGGCCCAAAACATTCAGTACTTC. It yields the protein CASSGQAQNIQYF. V gene TRBV6-1 combines with J gene TRBJ2-4, with 8 bases aligning to TRBD1. Germline assignment: CDR1 MNHNS and CDR2 SASEGT. With 8 bases clipped from V and 5 bases from J, the junction kept 5 bases outside the gene matches. This CDR3 comprises 13 residues.

The CDR3 region has the DNA TGTGCCAGCTCTGACACAGGGACAGTATGGACTGAAGCTTTCTTT. Translated: CASSDTGTVWTEAFF. The rearrangement uses TRBV5-6 and TRBJ1-1, with 7 bases matching TRBD1. The length of the CDR3 is 15 residues. Germline CDR1 reads SGHDT; CDR2 reads YYEEEE. V lost 7 bases and J lost 5; bases outside the gene matches: 14.

This clone turned up a few times. The rearrangement links TRBV19 to TRBJ1-5; tentative D call: TRBD1 (5 bases). The CDR3 contains 16 residues. Germline values: CDR1 LNHDA, CDR2 SQIVND (reference sequence). Trimming took 3 bases from V and 2 from J, leaving 14 bases between them. Written as DNA, the CDR3 is TGTGCCAGTAGTATTGGGCAGGGAAGGGGCAATCAGCCCCAGCATTTT. It encodes CASSIGQGRGNQPQHF.

This clone was counted a few times. The chain uses TRBV7-9 and TRBJ2-3; perhaps TRBD1 as D (5 bases). CDR1 and CDR2 from the germline V gene are SEHNR and FQNEAQ (reference sequence). Trimming left V 6 bases short and J 0 bases short, with 13 bases between. The CDR3 totals 15 residues. DNA of the CDR3: TGTGCCAGCAGTCCAAAAGGGGTGAGCACAGATACGCAGTATTTT. This translates into CASSPKGVSTDTQYF. Together with reference TRBV7-9 and TRBJ2-3, the CDR3 gives the full variable domain: DTGVSQNPRHKITKRGQNVTFRCDPISEHNRLYWYRQTLGQGPEFLTYFQNEAQLEKSRLLSDRFSAERPKGSFSTLEIQRTEQGDSAMYLCASSPKGVSTDTQYFGPGTRLTVL.

This clone has just a few counts. In DNA form, the CDR3 reads TGCAGCCCCTCATATGTTGGACAGACAGATACGCAGTATTTT. Protein: CSPSYVGQTDTQYF. The rearrangement uses TRBV29-1 and TRBJ2-3; tentatively, D is TRBD1 (6 bases). Trimming pared 8 bases from V and 3 bases from J, leaving 18 bases between. This CDR3 comprises 14 residues. The germline CDR1 and CDR2 sequences are SQVTM and ANQGSEA.

This chain connects TRBV5-6 to TRBJ2-1, with 8 bases aligning to TRBD2. This CDR3 spans 13 amino acids. In germline, CDR1 is SGHDT, CDR2 YYEEEE. J was trimmed by 9 bases and V by 7 bases; bases with no gene match: 9. CDR3: CASSGGPDGEQFF. For the CDR3, the DNA is TGTGCCAGCTCGGGAGGGCCTGACGGTGAGCAGTTCTTC.

This chain joins TRBV6-5 and TRBJ1-2, with 9 bases fitting TRBD1. After removal of 6 bases from V and 3 bases from J, the junction contained 5 bases not matched to a gene. The CDR3 extends over 14 amino acids. Per the germline V gene, CDR1 is MNHEY and CDR2 is SVGAGI. DNA of the CDR3: TGTGCCAGCAGGGGACAGGGCAATTACTATGGCTACACCTTC. It translates to CASRGQGNYYGYTF.

This clone was counted once. The chain uses TRBV28 and TRBJ2-5, with D unresolved. The germline V gene encodes CDR1 MDHEN and CDR2 SYDVKM. The CDR3 loop spans 11 amino acids. Between the trimmed V and J ends, which lost 7 bases and 5 bases, there was a span of 8 bases. In DNA, the CDR3 is TGTGCCAGCACATTCGGGGAGACCCAGTACTTC. It encodes CASTFGETQYF. The full variable domain, completed using reference TRBV28 and TRBJ2-5, is DVKVTQSSRYLVKRTGEKVFLECVQDMDHENMFWYRQDPGLGLRLIYFSYDVKMKEKGDIPEGYSVSREKKERFSLILESASTNQTSMYLCASTFGETQYFGPGTRLLVL.